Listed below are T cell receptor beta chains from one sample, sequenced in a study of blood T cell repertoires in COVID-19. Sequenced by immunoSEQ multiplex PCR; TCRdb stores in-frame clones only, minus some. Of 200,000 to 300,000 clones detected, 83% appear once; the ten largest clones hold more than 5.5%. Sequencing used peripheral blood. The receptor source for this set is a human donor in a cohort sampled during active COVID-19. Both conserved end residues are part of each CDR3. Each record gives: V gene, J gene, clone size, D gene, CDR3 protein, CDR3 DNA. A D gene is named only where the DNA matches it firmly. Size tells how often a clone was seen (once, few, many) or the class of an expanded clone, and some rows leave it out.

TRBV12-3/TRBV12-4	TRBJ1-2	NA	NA	CASTMRTNYGYTF	TGTGCCAGCACCATGAGGACAAACTATGGCTACACCTTC
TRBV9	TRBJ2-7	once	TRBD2	CASSAEGGSFLYEQYF	TGTGCCAGCAGCGCGGAGGGAGGGTCCTTCCTCTACGAGCAGTACTTC
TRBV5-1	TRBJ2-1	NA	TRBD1	CASSVTGSYNEQFF	TGCGCCAGCAGCGTGACAGGGTCCTACAATGAGCAGTTCTTC
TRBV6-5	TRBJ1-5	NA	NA	CASADRQGNQPQHF	TGTGCCAGCGCTGACAGGCAGGGAAATCAGCCCCAGCATTTT
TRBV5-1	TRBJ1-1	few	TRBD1	CASSLAITGQSEAFF	TGCGCCAGCAGCTTGGCCATTACGGGACAGTCTGAAGCTTTCTTT
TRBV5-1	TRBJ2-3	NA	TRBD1	CASSLAQGVQYF	TGCGCCAGCAGCTTGGCACAGGGGGTGCAGTATTTT
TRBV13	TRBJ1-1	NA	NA	CASSLGQVVEAFF	TGTGCCAGCAGCTTGGGGCAGGTAGTTGAAGCTTTCTTT
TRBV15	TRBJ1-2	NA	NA	CATIPEPNYGYTF	TGTGCCACCATCCCAGAACCTAACTATGGCTACACCTTC
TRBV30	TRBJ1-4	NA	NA	CAWINGTPGQLEKLFF	TGTGCCTGGATAAACGGGACACCGGGGCAACTCGAAAAACTGTTTTTT
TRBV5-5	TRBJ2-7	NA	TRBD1	CASSPGTAPSYEQYF	TGTGCCAGCAGCCCGGGGACAGCGCCGTCCTACGAGCAGTACTTC
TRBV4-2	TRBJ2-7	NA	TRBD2	CASSQENLLAGISYEQYF	TGTGCCAGCAGCCAAGAGAATTTGCTAGCGGGAATTTCCTACGAGCAGTACTTC
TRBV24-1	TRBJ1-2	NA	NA	CATSPGSIGGYTF	TGTGCCACCAGCCCAGGGTCTATCGGCGGCTACACCTTC
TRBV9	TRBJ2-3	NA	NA	CASSPRSSADTQYF	TGTGCCAGCAGCCCCCGTTCTAGCGCGGATACGCAGTATTTT
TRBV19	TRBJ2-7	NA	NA	CASSIGDRNEQYF	TGTGCCAGTAGTATAGGTGACAGGAACGAGCAGTACTTC
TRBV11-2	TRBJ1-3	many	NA	CASSPSRGAISGNTIYF	TGTGCCAGCAGCCCAAGCCGGGGGGCTATCTCTGGAAACACCATATATTTT